Detailed here is one T cell receptor (beta chain). Repertoires were generated with immunoSEQ multiplex PCR, while TCRdb's copy carries only in-frame clones and drops some. The sample yields 70,000 to 75,000 clones, roughly nine tenths seen once. This specimen belongs to a study of resident and recirculating memory T cells in vitiligo. Trimming left V 3 bases short and J 5 bases short, with 17 bases between. The CDR3 is made up of 16 amino acids. Germline V gene sequence: CDR1 SGDLS, CDR2 YYNGEE. The sample comprised blood. The chain links TRBV9 to TRBJ1-4; TRBD1 is a possible D gene (5 bases). The clonotype comes from a male donor with vitiligo. CDR3 loop: CASSASSGTANEKLFF. CDR3 DNA: TGTGCCAGCAGCGCTTCCAGCGGGACTGCCAATGAAAAACTGTTTTTT.